A single sample is the source of the 3 T cell receptor beta chains below, sequenced in a study of metastatic and nonmetastatic thyroid tumors. TCRdb ran MiXCR on the PCR reads. The sample contains about 4,700 clones, roughly 35% of which appear only once. Ahead of thyroid surgery, no patient had received treatment of any kind. The specimen was adjacent normal tissue. Every receptor here comes from a male donor with papillary thyroid cancer or a benign thyroid nodule (not recorded which). Some clones in this sample may be carry-over from other donors' samples.

This clone has more than one count but fewer than ten. The V and J genes are TRBV6-1 and TRBJ2-5, with D perhaps matching TRBD1 (6 bases). The ends were cut back, 5 bases at V and 1 base at J, with 11 bases in the middle. This CDR3 contains 14 residues. Germline V gene data show CDR1 as MNHNS and CDR2 as SASEGT. The CDR3, as DNA: TGTGCCAGCAGTCCTCGGGACATCCAAGAGACCCAGTACTTC. Its protein product is CASSPRDIQETQYF.

V usage is TRBV20-1 and J usage is TRBJ2-7; 11 nucleotides align to TRBD1. Germline lookup yields CDR1 DFQATT and CDR2 SNEGSKA (reference sequence). The length of the CDR3 is 13 residues. V lost 5 bases and J lost 7; bases outside the gene matches: 7. The CDR3, as DNA: TGCAGTGCTTCCGGGACAGGGGGAAGGGAGCAGTACTTC. This sequence encodes CSASGTGGREQYF.

The J gene is TRBJ1-6, the V gene TRBV6-1; the D gene is possibly TRBD1 (5 bases). Germline V CDR1 and CDR2: MNHNS, SASEGT. CDR3 length: 13 residues. V was pared by 10 bases and J by 7 bases, with 14 bases between. The CDR3 nucleotides read TGTGCCACCACTTTTGGGGGAAATTCACCCCTCCACTTT. It is translated as CATTFGGNSPLHF.